Reported below is one T cell receptor (beta chain). This record belongs to a study of blood T cell repertoires in COVID-19. Study information: PBMCs, B-cell-depleted T cells, or T cells were the source of the cDNA or gDNA that made up the material.

Repertoires were generated with immunoSEQ multiplex PCR, while TCRdb's copy carries only in-frame clones and drops some. This sample has approximately 120,000 clones, with approximately 89% found just once. Seattle-derived patients entered the study during active infection and were followed longitudinally. Trimming cost V 5 bases and J 8 bases; bases outside gene matches: 10. Germline-derived CDR1 and CDR2 are LGHDT and YNNKEL (reference sequence). The CDR3 consists of 15 residues. This clonotype originated in a woman of 80 years or more with COVID-19, enrolled during active disease. The sequenced material came from peripheral blood. The chain employs TRBV3-1 (or the pseudogene TRBV3-2) and TRBJ1-4, with 8 nucleotides matching TRBD1. The CDR3 sequence: CASSRTTGDGEKLFF. The CDR3 DNA sequence: TGTGCCAGCAGCAGGACGACAGGGGATGGCGAAAAACTGTTTTTT.